This T cell receptor (beta chain) emerged from a study of blood T cell repertoires in COVID-19. About the study: COVID-19 samples, acute and convalescent, were from the United States, Italy and Spain.

Authors' data handling: Reference gene primer amplification gave nucleated cell count estimates. Here immunoSEQ multiplex PCR was the method, and the copy in TCRdb shows in-frame clones only, minus some. The DNA gave D and trimming, while V, J and clone size come from that table. Of some 100,000 clones in the sample, about 89% are singletons; the top ten hold around 10%. Germline V gives CDR1 SGHAT, CDR2 FQNNGV. J lost 11 bases, V lost 4 bases, and 5 bases had no gene match. There are 13 residues in the CDR3. The receptor comes from a man aged 45 to 65 with acute or convalescent COVID-19. This chain uses TRBV11-2 with TRBJ2-7; 13 bases agree with TRBD2. The specimen sequenced was peripheral blood. The CDR3 protein is CASSSRLAGGEYF. In DNA, the CDR3 is TGTGCCAGCAGCTCTCGACTAGCGGGAGGCGAGTACTTC.